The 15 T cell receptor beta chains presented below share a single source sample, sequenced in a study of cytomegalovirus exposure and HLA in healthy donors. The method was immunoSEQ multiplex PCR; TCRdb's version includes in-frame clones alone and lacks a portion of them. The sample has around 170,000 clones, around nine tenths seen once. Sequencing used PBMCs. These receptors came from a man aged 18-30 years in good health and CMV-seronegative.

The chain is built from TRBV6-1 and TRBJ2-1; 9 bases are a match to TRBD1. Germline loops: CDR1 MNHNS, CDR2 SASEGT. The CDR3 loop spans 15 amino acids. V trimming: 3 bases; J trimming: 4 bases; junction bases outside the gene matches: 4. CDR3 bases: TGTGCCAGCAGTGATTCGGGACAGGGTTACAATGAGCAGTTCTTC. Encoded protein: CASSDSGQGYNEQFF.

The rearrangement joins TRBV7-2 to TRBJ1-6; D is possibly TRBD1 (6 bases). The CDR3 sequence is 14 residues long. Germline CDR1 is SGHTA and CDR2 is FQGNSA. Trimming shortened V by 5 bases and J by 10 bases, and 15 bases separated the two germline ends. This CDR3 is CASSDRQVRSPLHF. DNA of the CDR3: TGTGCCAGCAGCGACCGACAGGTCCGGTCACCCCTCCACTTT.

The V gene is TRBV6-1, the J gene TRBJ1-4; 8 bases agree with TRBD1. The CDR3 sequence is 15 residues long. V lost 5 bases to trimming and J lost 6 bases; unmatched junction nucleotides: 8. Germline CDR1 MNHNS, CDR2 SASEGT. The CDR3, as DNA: TGTGCCAGCAGTCACACAGGGGGTTCGGATGAAAAACTGTTTTTT. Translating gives CASSHTGGSDEKLFF.

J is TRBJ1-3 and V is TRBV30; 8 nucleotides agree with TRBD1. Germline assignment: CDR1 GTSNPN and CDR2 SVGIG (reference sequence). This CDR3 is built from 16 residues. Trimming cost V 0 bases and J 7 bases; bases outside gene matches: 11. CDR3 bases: TGTGCCTGGAGTGTACCGATGACAGGGGAAGGGAACACCATATATTTT. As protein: CAWSVPMTGEGNTIYF. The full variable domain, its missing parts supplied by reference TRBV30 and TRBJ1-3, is SQTIHQWPATLVQPVGSPLSLECTVEGTSNPNLYWYRQAAGRGLQLLFYSVGIGQISSEVPQNLSASRPQDRQFILSSKKLLLSDSGFYLCAWSVPMTGEGNTIYFGEGSWLTVV.

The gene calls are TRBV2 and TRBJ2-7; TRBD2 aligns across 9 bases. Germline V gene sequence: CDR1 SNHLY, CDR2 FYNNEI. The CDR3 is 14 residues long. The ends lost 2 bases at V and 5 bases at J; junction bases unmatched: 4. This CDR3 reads CASSESGRINEQYF. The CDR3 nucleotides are TGTGCCAGCAGTGAAAGCGGGAGGATCAACGAGCAGTACTTC.

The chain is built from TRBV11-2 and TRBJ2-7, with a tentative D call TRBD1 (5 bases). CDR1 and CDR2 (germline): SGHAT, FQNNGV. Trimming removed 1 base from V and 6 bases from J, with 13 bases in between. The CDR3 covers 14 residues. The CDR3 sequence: CASSLGWAGSEQYV. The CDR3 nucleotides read TGTGCCAGCAGCTTAGGGTGGGCAGGGTCCGAGCAGTACGTC.

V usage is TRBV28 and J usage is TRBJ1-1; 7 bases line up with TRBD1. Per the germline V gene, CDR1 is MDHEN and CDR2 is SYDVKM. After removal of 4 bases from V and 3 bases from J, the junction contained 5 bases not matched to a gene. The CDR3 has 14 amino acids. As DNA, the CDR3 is TGTGCCAGCAGTTCGGGACAGCAGGACACTGAAGCTTTCTTT. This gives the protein CASSSGQQDTEAFF. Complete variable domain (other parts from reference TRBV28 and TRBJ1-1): DVKVTQSSRYLVKRTGEKVFLECVQDMDHENMFWYRQDPGLGLRLIYFSYDVKMKEKGDIPEGYSVSREKKERFSLILESASTNQTSMYLCASSSGQQDTEAFFGQGTRLTVV.

This CDR3 reads CASSQTGPSSYEQYF. CDR3 DNA sequence: TGCGCCAGCAGCCAGACAGGGCCCAGCTCCTACGAGCAGTACTTC. The V and J genes are TRBV4-1 and TRBJ2-7; 7 nucleotides match TRBD1. Unmatched junction bases numbered 5, after V lost 3 bases and J lost 0 bases. CDR3 size: 15 residues. Looked up from germline, CDR1 is MGHRA and CDR2 is YSYEKL.

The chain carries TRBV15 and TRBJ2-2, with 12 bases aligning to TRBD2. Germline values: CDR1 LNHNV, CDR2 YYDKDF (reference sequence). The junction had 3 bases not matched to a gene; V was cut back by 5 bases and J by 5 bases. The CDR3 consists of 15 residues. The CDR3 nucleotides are TGTGCCACCAGCCTCGGGACTAGCGGGACCGGGGAGCTGTTTTTT. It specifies CATSLGTSGTGELFF.

CDR3 sequence reads: CASSEQGANNEQFF. The CDR3 region has the DNA TGTGCCAGCAGTGAACAGGGGGCGAACAATGAGCAGTTCTTC. V and J are TRBV6-4 and TRBJ2-1, with 9 bases that match TRBD1. This CDR3 has 14 residues. The germline V gene encodes CDR1 MRHNA and CDR2 SNTAGT. V lost 3 bases and J lost 5; bases outside the gene matches: 2.

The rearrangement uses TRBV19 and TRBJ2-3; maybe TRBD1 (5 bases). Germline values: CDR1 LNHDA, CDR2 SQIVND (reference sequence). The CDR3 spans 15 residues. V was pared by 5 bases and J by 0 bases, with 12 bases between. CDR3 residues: CASSFDRPSTDTQYF. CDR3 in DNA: TGTGCCAGTAGTTTCGACAGACCTAGCACAGATACGCAGTATTTT.

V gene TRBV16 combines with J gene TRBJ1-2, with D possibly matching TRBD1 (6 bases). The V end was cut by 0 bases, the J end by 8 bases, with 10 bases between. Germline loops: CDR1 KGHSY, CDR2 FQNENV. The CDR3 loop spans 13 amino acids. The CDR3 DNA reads TGTGCCAGCAGCCAATCGGGGGCTAGGGGCTACACCTTC. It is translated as CASSQSGARGYTF.

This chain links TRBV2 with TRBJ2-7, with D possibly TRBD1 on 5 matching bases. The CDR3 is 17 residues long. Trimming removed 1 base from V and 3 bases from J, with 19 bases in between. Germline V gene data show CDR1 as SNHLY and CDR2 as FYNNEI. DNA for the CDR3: TGTGCCAGCAGTGAAGGGGATCGTTACAGGCCGATCTACGAGCAGTACGTC. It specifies CASSEGDRYRPIYEQYV.

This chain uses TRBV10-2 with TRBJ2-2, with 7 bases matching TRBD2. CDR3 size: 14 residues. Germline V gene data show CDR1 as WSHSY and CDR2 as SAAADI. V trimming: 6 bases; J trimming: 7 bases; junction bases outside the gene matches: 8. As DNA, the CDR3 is TGCGCCAGCAGCGAGACTAGCATGGGCGGGGAGCTGTTTTTT. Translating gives CASSETSMGGELFF.

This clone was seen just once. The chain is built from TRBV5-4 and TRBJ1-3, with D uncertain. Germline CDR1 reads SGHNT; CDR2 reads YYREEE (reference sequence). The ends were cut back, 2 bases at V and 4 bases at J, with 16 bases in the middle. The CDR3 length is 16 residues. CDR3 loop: CASSFPAGSGGNTIYF. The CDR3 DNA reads TGTGCCAGCAGCTTCCCCGCGGGGAGCGGAGGAAACACCATATATTTT.